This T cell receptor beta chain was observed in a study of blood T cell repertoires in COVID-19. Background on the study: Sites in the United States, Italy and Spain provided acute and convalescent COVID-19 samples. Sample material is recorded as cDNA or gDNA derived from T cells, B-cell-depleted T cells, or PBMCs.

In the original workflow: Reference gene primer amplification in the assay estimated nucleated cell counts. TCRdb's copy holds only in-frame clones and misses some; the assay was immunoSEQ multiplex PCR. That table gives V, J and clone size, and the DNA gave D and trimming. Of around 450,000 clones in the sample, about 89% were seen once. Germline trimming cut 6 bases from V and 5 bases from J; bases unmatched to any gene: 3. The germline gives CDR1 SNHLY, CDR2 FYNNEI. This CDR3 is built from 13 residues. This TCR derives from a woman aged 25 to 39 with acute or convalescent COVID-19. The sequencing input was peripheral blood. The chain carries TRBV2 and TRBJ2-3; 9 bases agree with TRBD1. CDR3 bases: TGTGCCAGCAGGAAGGGACAGGGAGATACGCAGTATTTT. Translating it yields CASRKGQGDTQYF.